The following is a T cell receptor (beta chain) sequence with its context. The germline CDR1 and CDR2 sequences are SNHLY and FYNNEI. V gave up 5 bases and J gave up 2 bases; unmatched junction bases: 8. This CDR3 comprises 15 residues. TCR beta sequencing covered blood CD8+ and CD4+ T cells. These data are taken from a study of CD8 T cells in Susac syndrome. Random hexamers served to reverse transcribe about 0.5 to 1 ug RNA. Amplification of TCR beta CDR3 across 54 Vbeta and 13 Jbeta was performed with immunoSEQ multiplex PCR. Each CDR3 protein gets one entry after TCRdb re-called the immunoSEQ multiplex PCR reads with MiXCR. The sample lists some 60,000 distinct CDR3 sequences; approximately 92% were seen once.

Sequences were obtained from CD8+ T cells from PBMCs. The chain links TRBV2 to TRBJ2-5; the match to TRBD2 covers 7 bases. The source of this sequence is a human donor in good health. CDR3 region: CASSPYLAEQETQYF. The DNA for the CDR3 is TGTGCCAGCAGTCCGTACCTAGCGGAACAAGAGACCCAGTACTTC.